This is a list of T cell receptor beta chains from one sample in a study of control samples from healthy donors and cancer patients. Data came from immunoSEQ multiplex PCR; TCRdb stores just in-frame clones and leaves some out. Among about 83,000 clones listed, 90% to 95% were seen once. Sequencing was done on a sample of blood. Receptors were obtained from a man aged 50 or older in good health. CDR3s include the opening cysteine and the closing phenylalanine or tryptophan. The order of the fields is D gene, V gene, clone size, J gene, CDR3 DNA, CDR3 protein. The D gene is left open where the match is weak. The size of a clone is reported for some rows only, either as once, few or many, or as a class for expanded clones.

d_call: .
v_call: TRBV12-3/TRBV12-4
clone_size: .
j_call: TRBJ1-1
cdr3_nt: TGTGCCAGCAGTTTAGTACTAGACAGTGAAGCTTTCTTT
cdr3_aa: CASSLVLDSEAFF

d_call: .
v_call: TRBV6-5
clone_size: .
j_call: TRBJ1-1
cdr3_nt: TGTGCCAGCAGACGCCTGGGACCGTTGAACACTGAAGCTTTCTTT
cdr3_aa: CASRRLGPLNTEAFF

d_call: .
v_call: TRBV6-2/TRBV6-3
clone_size: .
j_call: TRBJ1-1
cdr3_nt: TGTGCCAGCAGTTACGTGGGGACCACTGAAGCTTTCTTT
cdr3_aa: CASSYVGTTEAFF

d_call: TRBD2
v_call: TRBV7-2
clone_size: .
j_call: TRBJ2-3
cdr3_nt: TGTGCCAGCAGCTTAGTAGCGGGGAGCACAGATACGCAGTATTTT
cdr3_aa: CASSLVAGSTDTQYF

d_call: TRBD1
v_call: TRBV7-9
clone_size: .
j_call: TRBJ2-3
cdr3_nt: TGTGCCAGCAGCCTACAGGGGGCCGGGACAGATACGCAGTATTTT
cdr3_aa: CASSLQGAGTDTQYF

d_call: TRBD1
v_call: TRBV15
clone_size: .
j_call: TRBJ1-3
cdr3_nt: TGTGCCACCAGCAGAGATTCATTGGGACAGGCCAACTCTGGAAACACCATATATTTT
cdr3_aa: CATSRDSLGQANSGNTIYF

d_call: .
v_call: TRBV7-9
clone_size: .
j_call: TRBJ1-2
cdr3_nt: TGTGCCGCCCCCTTTCTGGGACACAACTATGGCTACACCTTC
cdr3_aa: CAAPFLGHNYGYTF

d_call: .
v_call: TRBV12-3/TRBV12-4
clone_size: .
j_call: TRBJ1-6
cdr3_nt: TGTGCCAGCAAAGGGCAGGGCAATTCACCCCTCCACTTT
cdr3_aa: CASKGQGNSPLHF

d_call: TRBD2
v_call: TRBV19
clone_size: .
j_call: TRBJ2-5
cdr3_nt: TGTGCCAGTAGTTCCGGACTAGCGGGGGTTGGGACCCAGTACTTC
cdr3_aa: CASSSGLAGVGTQYF

d_call: .
v_call: TRBV12-3/TRBV12-4
clone_size: .
j_call: TRBJ2-7
cdr3_nt: TGTGCCAGCAGTTTGACAGGCCCGGAGCAGTACTTC
cdr3_aa: CASSLTGPEQYF

d_call: .
v_call: TRBV7-8
clone_size: .
j_call: TRBJ1-1
cdr3_nt: TGTGCCAGCAGACTTAGGGGAGATACTGAAGCTTTCTTT
cdr3_aa: CASRLRGDTEAFF

d_call: .
v_call: TRBV27
clone_size: .
j_call: TRBJ1-5
cdr3_nt: TGTGCCAGCAGTACCGGGGCTCTAGGCAATCAGCCCCAGCATTTT
cdr3_aa: CASSTGALGNQPQHF

d_call: .
v_call: TRBV6-5
clone_size: .
j_call: TRBJ1-3
cdr3_nt: TGTGCCAGCCACCATAGGGCGCAGCAAGCCATATATTTT
cdr3_aa: CASHHRAQQAIYF

d_call: .
v_call: TRBV6-5
clone_size: .
j_call: TRBJ2-7
cdr3_nt: TGTGCCAGCAGTTTGGGTGCCGAGCAGTACTTC
cdr3_aa: CASSLGAEQYF

d_call: .
v_call: TRBV18
clone_size: .
j_call: TRBJ2-1
cdr3_nt: TGTGCCAGCTCACCAATGAAGGGTGGAATAGCGAGTGAGCAGTTCTTC
cdr3_aa: CASSPMKGGIASEQFF

d_call: .
v_call: TRBV27
clone_size: .
j_call: TRBJ1-2
cdr3_nt: TGTGCCAGCAGTTTCGAGGGACACTCCGGCTACACCTTC
cdr3_aa: CASSFEGHSGYTF

d_call: .
v_call: TRBV4-2
clone_size: .
j_call: TRBJ1-3
cdr3_nt: TGTGCCAGCAGCCCGGATAAGGGCAACTCTGGAAACACCATATATTTT
cdr3_aa: CASSPDKGNSGNTIYF

d_call: .
v_call: TRBV7-8
clone_size: few
j_call: TRBJ2-2
cdr3_nt: TGTGCCAGCAGCTTAGAGAACACCGGGGAGCTGTTTTTT
cdr3_aa: CASSLENTGELFF

d_call: .
v_call: TRBV19
clone_size: .
j_call: TRBJ1-4
cdr3_nt: TGTGCCAGTAGTATGCAGGGAGAAAAACTGTTTTTT
cdr3_aa: CASSMQGEKLFF

d_call: .
v_call: TRBV6-2/TRBV6-3
clone_size: .
j_call: TRBJ1-5
cdr3_nt: TGTGCCAGCAGTGCCCCAGGGTACAATCAGCCCCAGCATTTT
cdr3_aa: CASSAPGYNQPQHF

d_call: .
v_call: TRBV7-2
clone_size: .
j_call: TRBJ2-7
cdr3_nt: TGTGCCAGCAGCTTATCCTCCCCTGCGGACCTCTACGAGCAGTACTTC
cdr3_aa: CASSLSSPADLYEQYF

d_call: .
v_call: TRBV6-1
clone_size: .
j_call: TRBJ1-5
cdr3_nt: TGTGCCAGCAGTGAGGGCAGGGTGAGCAATCAGCCCCAGCATTTT
cdr3_aa: CASSEGRVSNQPQHF

d_call: .
v_call: TRBV9
clone_size: .
j_call: TRBJ2-5
cdr3_nt: TGTGCCAGCAGCGTAGACATACAAGAGACCCAGTACTTC
cdr3_aa: CASSVDIQETQYF

d_call: .
v_call: TRBV11-3
clone_size: .
j_call: TRBJ2-5
cdr3_nt: TGTGCCAGCAGCTTAGGTGGACAAGAGACCCAGTACTTC
cdr3_aa: CASSLGGQETQYF

d_call: .
v_call: TRBV3-1/TRBV3-2
clone_size: .
j_call: TRBJ1-1
cdr3_nt: TGTGCCAGCAGCCAAGTTCGGAGGAACACTGAAGCTTTCTTT
cdr3_aa: CASSQVRRNTEAFF

d_call: .
v_call: TRBV11-2
clone_size: .
j_call: TRBJ1-1
cdr3_nt: TGTGCCAGCAGCCTGGGACTGAAGAACACTGAAGCTTTCTTT
cdr3_aa: CASSLGLKNTEAFF

d_call: .
v_call: TRBV10-1
clone_size: .
j_call: TRBJ1-2
cdr3_nt: TGCGCCCGGGAGGAGGCCACCTATGGCTACACCTTC
cdr3_aa: CAREEATYGYTF

d_call: .
v_call: TRBV5-4
clone_size: .
j_call: TRBJ2-3
cdr3_nt: TGTGCCAGCAGCTACCGGGACAACGCAGATACGCAGTATTTT
cdr3_aa: CASSYRDNADTQYF

d_call: .
v_call: TRBV13
clone_size: .
j_call: TRBJ1-6
cdr3_nt: TGTGCCAGCAACTGGGGTGGGCAGGGTAATCATTCACCCCTCCACTTT
cdr3_aa: CASNWGGQGNHSPLHF

d_call: TRBD2
v_call: TRBV19
clone_size: .
j_call: TRBJ2-2
cdr3_nt: TGTGCCAGTAGTCTTGGGGAGGGAATCGGGGAGCTGTTTTTT
cdr3_aa: CASSLGEGIGELFF

d_call: .
v_call: TRBV7-9
clone_size: .
j_call: TRBJ1-3
cdr3_nt: TGTGCCACCAAGGGAGGGGGGCCGTCTGGAAACACCATATATTTT
cdr3_aa: CATKGGGPSGNTIYF

d_call: .
v_call: TRBV12-3/TRBV12-4
clone_size: .
j_call: TRBJ1-1
cdr3_nt: TGTGCCAGCGCCGGGAGCCGGAACACTGAAGCTTTCTTT
cdr3_aa: CASAGSRNTEAFF

d_call: TRBD2
v_call: TRBV5-1
clone_size: .
j_call: TRBJ2-7
cdr3_nt: TGCGCCAGCAGCGCTAACCCTAGCGGGGGGCGAGGGGAGCAGTACTTC
cdr3_aa: CASSANPSGGRGEQYF

d_call: .
v_call: TRBV24-1
clone_size: .
j_call: TRBJ2-3
cdr3_nt: TGTGCCACCAGTGATATTTTAGGGACACGGACAGATACGCAGTATTTT
cdr3_aa: CATSDILGTRTDTQYF

d_call: .
v_call: TRBV7-9
clone_size: once
j_call: TRBJ1-5
cdr3_nt: TGTGCCAGCAGCGCGGGACCTAATCAGCCCCAGCATTTT
cdr3_aa: CASSAGPNQPQHF

d_call: TRBD2
v_call: TRBV7-8
clone_size: .
j_call: TRBJ2-2
cdr3_nt: TGTGCCAGCAGCAACCTAGCGGGGGGAGGCACCGGGGAGCTGTTTTTT
cdr3_aa: CASSNLAGGGTGELFF

d_call: .
v_call: TRBV7-2
clone_size: .
j_call: TRBJ1-2
cdr3_nt: TGTGCCAGCAGCCTAACTTCGGATGGCTACACCTTC
cdr3_aa: CASSLTSDGYTF

d_call: .
v_call: TRBV6-2/TRBV6-3
clone_size: .
j_call: TRBJ2-1
cdr3_nt: TGTGCCAGCAGTCAGAGGGGACTTCCCTACAATGAGCAGTTCTTC
cdr3_aa: CASSQRGLPYNEQFF

d_call: .
v_call: TRBV19
clone_size: .
j_call: TRBJ1-4
cdr3_nt: TGTGCCAGTAGTCCGAAGGGTGCAGGGAATGAAAAACTGTTTTTT
cdr3_aa: CASSPKGAGNEKLFF

d_call: TRBD2
v_call: TRBV7-2
clone_size: .
j_call: TRBJ2-6
cdr3_nt: TGTGCCAGCAGCCCCGAGGGAGCGGGGACTGGGGCCAACGTCCTGACTTTC
cdr3_aa: CASSPEGAGTGANVLTF

d_call: .
v_call: TRBV7-5
clone_size: .
j_call: TRBJ1-5
cdr3_nt: TGTGCCAGAAGGAAGGGTGGGAAACAGCCCCAGCATTTT
cdr3_aa: CARRKGGKQPQHF